Listed below are T cell receptor beta chains from one sample, sequenced in a study of cytomegalovirus exposure and HLA in healthy donors. Data came from immunoSEQ multiplex PCR; TCRdb stores just in-frame clones and leaves some out. In the table there are under 200,000 clones, 80% of which are singletons. The sequenced sample was PBMCs. Receptors originate from a man aged 30 to 39 in good health and CMV-seronegative. Both conserved end residues are part of each CDR3. A D gene is named only where the DNA matches it firmly. Clone size appears in some rows only: once, few, many, or a class for an expanded clone.

len: 13; abundance: NA; d_gene: TRBD1; j_gene: TRBJ1-2; v_gene: TRBV6-5; CDR3nt: TGTGCCAGCAGTACCGGGACAGTCTATGGCTACACCTTC; CDR3aa: CASSTGTVYGYTF
len: 18; abundance: few; d_gene: TRBD2; j_gene: TRBJ2-1; v_gene: TRBV19; CDR3nt: TGTGCCAGTAGTATAGGGGCCGGGGGGACTAGCGTATACAATGAGCAGTTCTTC; CDR3aa: CASSIGAGGTSVYNEQFF
len: 16; abundance: few; d_gene: TRBD2; j_gene: TRBJ2-1; v_gene: TRBV4-1; CDR3nt: TGCGCCAGCAGCCAGGCAAGCGGGGCAAGCGACAATGAGCAGTTCTTC; CDR3aa: CASSQASGASDNEQFF
len: 18; abundance: NA; d_gene: TRBD2; j_gene: TRBJ2-7; v_gene: TRBV10-3; CDR3nt: TGTGCCATCAGTGAGTCCCGGCTAGCGGGGGAGGATAGGTACGAGCAGTACTTC; CDR3aa: CAISESRLAGEDRYEQYF
len: 11; abundance: NA; d_gene: NA; j_gene: TRBJ1-2; v_gene: TRBV28; CDR3nt: TGTGCCAGCGCCACCCGAGGGGGCTACACCTTC; CDR3aa: CASATRGGYTF
len: 14; abundance: NA; d_gene: TRBD1; j_gene: TRBJ1-1; v_gene: TRBV7-9; CDR3nt: TGTGCCAGCAGCAGACAGGGGGCCAGGACTGAAGCTTTCTTT; CDR3aa: CASSRQGARTEAFF
len: 13; abundance: few; d_gene: NA; j_gene: TRBJ2-1; v_gene: TRBV5-1; CDR3nt: TGCGCCAGCAGCTTGGACAGGGCGTTGGAACAGTTCTTC; CDR3aa: CASSLDRALEQFF
len: 15; abundance: NA; d_gene: TRBD2; j_gene: TRBJ2-1; v_gene: TRBV6-1; CDR3nt: TGTGCCTCATTACTAAGACTAGCGGGAGTTAATGAGCAGTTCTTC; CDR3aa: CASLLRLAGVNEQFF
len: 14; abundance: NA; d_gene: NA; j_gene: TRBJ2-3; v_gene: TRBV30; CDR3nt: TGTGCCTGGGGCAGGGCGGGGAGCACAGATACGCAGTATTTT; CDR3aa: CAWGRAGSTDTQYF
len: 15; abundance: NA; d_gene: NA; j_gene: TRBJ1-2; v_gene: TRBV6-6; CDR3nt: TGTGCCAGCAGTTACGAGGGATCATCCTACTATGGCTACACCTTC; CDR3aa: CASSYEGSSYYGYTF
len: 12; abundance: NA; d_gene: NA; j_gene: TRBJ2-7; v_gene: TRBV19; CDR3nt: TGTGCCAGTAGTGGTATTGTTGAGGGGCAGTACTTC; CDR3aa: CASSGIVEGQYF
len: 13; abundance: few; d_gene: TRBD1; j_gene: TRBJ1-2; v_gene: TRBV9; CDR3nt: TGTGCCAGCAGCGTAGAGGGGGCGCGAGGCTACACCTTC; CDR3aa: CASSVEGARGYTF
len: 14; abundance: NA; d_gene: NA; j_gene: TRBJ1-1; v_gene: TRBV11-2; CDR3nt: TGTGCCAGCAGCTTAGGTGCTCAGGGCGCTTTGGCTTTCTTT; CDR3aa: CASSLGAQGALAFF
len: 13; abundance: NA; d_gene: NA; j_gene: TRBJ2-4; v_gene: TRBV6-5; CDR3nt: TGTGCCAGCAGGGGACTGGATTTGAACATTCAGTACTTC; CDR3aa: CASRGLDLNIQYF
len: 16; abundance: few; d_gene: TRBD2; j_gene: TRBJ2-4; v_gene: TRBV19; CDR3nt: TGTGCCAGTAGCCTACCTTTTGGGGGGGGAAGAGGTATTCAGTACTTC; CDR3aa: CASSLPFGGGRGIQYF
len: 15; abundance: NA; d_gene: NA; j_gene: TRBJ1-1; v_gene: TRBV28; CDR3nt: TGTGCCAGCAGTTTTGGGGGGGCAGGTCACACTGAAGCTTTCTTT; CDR3aa: CASSFGGAGHTEAFF
len: 14; abundance: NA; d_gene: NA; j_gene: TRBJ1-2; v_gene: TRBV2; CDR3nt: TGTGCCAGCAGGGCGGGAGGTGGGAACTATGGCTACACCTTC; CDR3aa: CASRAGGGNYGYTF
len: 14; abundance: few; d_gene: TRBD2; j_gene: TRBJ2-7; v_gene: TRBV13; CDR3nt: TGTGCCAGCAGCTTCAGGCGGGGGGTTTACGAGCAGTACTTC; CDR3aa: CASSFRRGVYEQYF
len: 16; abundance: NA; d_gene: TRBD1; j_gene: TRBJ2-7; v_gene: TRBV5-4; CDR3nt: TGTGCCAGCAGCGGACGCTGGCCGGGACAGGGGGGCGAGCAGTACTTC; CDR3aa: CASSGRWPGQGGEQYF
len: 11; abundance: NA; d_gene: NA; j_gene: TRBJ2-1; v_gene: TRBV7-9; CDR3nt: TGTGCCAGCAGCCCCCTACATGAGCAGTTCTTC; CDR3aa: CASSPLHEQFF
len: 16; abundance: few; d_gene: TRBD1; j_gene: TRBJ2-6; v_gene: TRBV5-3; CDR3nt: TGTGCCAGAGCAGGGGGCGCAATGTCTGGGGCCAACGTCCTGACTTTC; CDR3aa: CARAGGAMSGANVLTF
len: 15; abundance: NA; d_gene: TRBD1; j_gene: TRBJ1-2; v_gene: TRBV28; CDR3nt: TGTGCCAGCACCTTCGTGGGGACAGGGGCATATGGCTACACCTTC; CDR3aa: CASTFVGTGAYGYTF